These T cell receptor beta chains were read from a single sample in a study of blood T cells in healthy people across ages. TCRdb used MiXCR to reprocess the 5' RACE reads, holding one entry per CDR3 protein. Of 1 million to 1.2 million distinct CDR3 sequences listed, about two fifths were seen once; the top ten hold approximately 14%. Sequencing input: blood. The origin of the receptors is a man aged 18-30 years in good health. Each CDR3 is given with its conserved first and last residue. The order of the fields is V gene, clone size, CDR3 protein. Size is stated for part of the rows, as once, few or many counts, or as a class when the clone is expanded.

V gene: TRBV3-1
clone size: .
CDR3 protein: CASSQDPGQVYGYTF

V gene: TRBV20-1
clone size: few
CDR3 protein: CSANQGHLIQYF

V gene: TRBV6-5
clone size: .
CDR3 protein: CASVRGAEAFF

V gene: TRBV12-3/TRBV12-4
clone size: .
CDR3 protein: CASSRTGTENSPLHF

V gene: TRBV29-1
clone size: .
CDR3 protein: CSWGLAGRTQYF

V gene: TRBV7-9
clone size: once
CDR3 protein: CASSLAPPDYEQYF

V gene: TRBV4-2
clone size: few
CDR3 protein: CASSQGVMLAGLGDTQYF

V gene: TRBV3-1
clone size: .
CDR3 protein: CASSQEPTAKNIQYF

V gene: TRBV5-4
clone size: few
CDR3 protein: CASSLAGDHYGYTF

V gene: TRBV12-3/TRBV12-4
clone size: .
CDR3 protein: CASSLAGRDQDGYTF

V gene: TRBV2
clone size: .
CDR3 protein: CASSRKVYYDEQFF

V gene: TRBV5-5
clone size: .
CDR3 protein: CASRPDRGRAYGYTF

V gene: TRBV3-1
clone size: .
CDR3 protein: CASSQEVGLHNEQFF

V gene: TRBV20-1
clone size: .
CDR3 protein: CSALRTGREKLFF

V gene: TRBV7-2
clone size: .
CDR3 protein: CAGSLADGAYNEQYF

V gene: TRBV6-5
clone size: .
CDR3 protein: CATGTARNQPQHF

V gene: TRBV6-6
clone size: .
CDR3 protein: CASTAGQGPFEAFF

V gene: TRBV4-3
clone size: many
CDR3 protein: CASSQDQSSYEQYF

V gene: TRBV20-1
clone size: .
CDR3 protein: CSARDKDRGRGVGKNIQYF

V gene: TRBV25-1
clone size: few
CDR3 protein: CASSERYRGLFNQPQHF

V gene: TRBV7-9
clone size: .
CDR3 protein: CASSHGQGRNDGYTF

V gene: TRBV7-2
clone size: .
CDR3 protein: CASSLVPRTNYGYTF

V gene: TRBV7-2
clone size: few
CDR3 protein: CASSARQGASTEAFF

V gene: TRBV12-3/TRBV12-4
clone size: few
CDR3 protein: CASTQRRGDYNEQFF